The entry below describes one T cell receptor (beta chain). Its antigen remains unknown. The sample belongs to a study of early T cells in non-severe SARS-CoV-2 infection. About the research overall: Unsorted whole-blood RNA was sequenced in bulk, leaving chains unpaired. Whole-study results and caveats: VDJdb-based annotation leaned toward anti-spike CD8 responses and missed private and CD4 specificities.

Each cDNA molecule carried a unique molecular identifier. TCRdb passed the 5' RACE reads through MiXCR, listing each CDR3 protein once. The sample lists roughly 86,000 distinct CDR3 sequences, around 5.6% seen once, with roughly 8% in the top ten. The sample was whole blood. This receptor was taken from an adult who was a healthcare worker with PCR-confirmed SARS-CoV-2 infection or an uninfected control (not recorded which).

The CDR3 loop reads CASSAIGGRAKNIQYF. The CDR3, as DNA: TGTGCCAGCAGCGCAATCGGGGGCCGCGCCAAAAACATTCAGTACTTC. The chain couples TRBV5-6 to TRBJ2-4, with D perhaps matching TRBD1 or TRBD2 (6 bases each). The CDR3 length is 16 residues. Germline CDR1 and CDR2: SGHDT and YYEEEE. Trimming removed 4 bases at V and 1 base at J, with 15 bases between.